The 12 T cell receptor beta chains given below trace back to one sample, sequenced in a study of CD8+CD57+ T cells in acquired aplastic anemia. Sequencing was done on patients that had shown CD8+CD57+ cell expansion by flow cytometry. Profiling that covered TCR beta VDJ and CDR3 relied on genomic DNA as its template. MiXCR, run by TCRdb on the reads, gives a single entry per CDR3 protein. The table shows 150,000 or so distinct CDR3 sequences, with around half occurring only once. Sample: sorted CD4+, CD8+, or CD8+CD57+ T cells (not recorded which) from PBMCs. The receptors were gathered from a human donor with aplastic anemia.

The rearrangement joins TRBV5-6 to TRBJ1-3; D is uncertain. The CDR3 runs 14 residues. V was pared by 0 bases and J by 0 bases, with 4 bases between. CDR1 and CDR2 (germline): SGHDT, YYEEEE. In nucleotides, the CDR3 is TGTGCCAGCAGCTTGGGAGTCTCTGGAAACACCATATATTTT. Translating it yields CASSLGVSGNTIYF.

J is TRBJ1-2 and V is TRBV10-3; D is unclear. Germline V gives CDR1 ENHRY, CDR2 SYGVKD. V lost 6 bases and J lost 0, with 11 bases in between. The CDR3 extends over 14 amino acids. The CDR3 protein is CAISPGLANYGYTF. CDR3 DNA sequence: TGTGCCATCAGCCCAGGCCTAGCTAACTATGGCTACACCTTC.

The chain uses TRBV24-1 and TRBJ2-1; D not resolved. Per germline, CDR1 KGHDR and CDR2 SFDVKD. CDR3 length: 11 amino acids. V lost 7 bases and J 2 bases, leaving 2 bases between the germline ends. The DNA for the CDR3 is TGTGCCACCAGGGCCTACAATGAGCAGTTCTTC. Encoded protein: CATRAYNEQFF.

The V call is TRBV6-2 or TRBV6-3, the J call TRBJ2-3; either TRBD1 or TRBD2 may fit D (5 bases each). The CDR3 covers 18 residues. From germline, CDR1 is MNHEY and CDR2 SVGEGT. V shed 0 bases and J shed 6 bases, with 22 bases lying between them. In DNA form, the CDR3 reads TGTGCCAGCAGTTACTCGTCCGGGGCCCCCGCCACTGGGGATACGCAGTATTTT. Translated, it gives CASSYSSGAPATGDTQYF.

This clonotype has at least ten counts. The rearrangement uses TRBV6-1 and TRBJ1-6; D unclear. V shed 2 bases and J shed 6 bases, with 11 bases lying between them. The length of the CDR3 is 15 residues. Germline CDR1 and CDR2: MNHNS and SASEGT. DNA of the CDR3: TGTGCCAGCAGTGAAAGTAGTGACGGTAATTCACCCCTCCACTTT. Translation gives CASSESSDGNSPLHF.

The chain combines TRBV20-1 with TRBJ1-4, with TRBD1 identical over 9 bases. The CDR3 totals 15 residues. V dropped 5 bases and J dropped 2; count of bases not matched to a gene: 6. From germline, CDR1 is DFQATT and CDR2 SNEGSKA (reference sequence). The CDR3 DNA sequence: TGCAGTGCTCGGGACAGGGTGAGGACTAATGAAAAACTGTTTTTT. This sequence encodes CSARDRVRTNEKLFF.

This clonotype occurred many times. The rearrangement links TRBV4-1 to TRBJ2-7, with D possibly TRBD2 on 5 matching bases. Germline V gene data show CDR1 as MGHRA and CDR2 as YSYEKL. The CDR3 runs 15 residues. V was shortened by 4 bases and J by 5 bases, with 18 bases between the two germline ends. The CDR3 bases are TGCGCCAGCAGCCTCTCGAGGGCGTTCGTCCACGAGCAGTACTTC. It encodes CASSLSRAFVHEQYF.

About this clonotype: The CDR3 does not end in the conserved phenylalanine or tryptophan, so this is likely a read error. The chain uses TRBV7-3 and TRBJ2-1; unclear D gene. This CDR3 region has 17 residues. Trimming cost V 1 base and J 0 bases, with 13 bases left between them. Germline CDR1 reads SGHTA; CDR2 reads FQGTGA. CDR3 nucleotides: TGTGCCAGCAGCTTAAGGGATAGGTCTCCCTCCTACAATGAGCAGTTCTCC. Its protein product is CASSLRDRSPSYNEQFS.

There are many counts of this clonotype. The rearrangement joins TRBV7-9 to TRBJ1-1; D not resolved. The CDR3 consists of 13 residues. The ends were cut back, 5 bases at V and 7 bases at J, with 14 bases in the middle. Germline V gene lookup returns CDR1 SEHNR and CDR2 FQNEAQ (reference sequence). The DNA of the CDR3 is TGTGCCAGCAGCCCTACCAGAACTGGTGAAGCTTTCTTT. Translation: CASSPTRTGEAFF.

This clonotype was recorded many times. This chain links TRBV28 with TRBJ1-2; TRBD1 aligns across 9 bases. The V gene end was trimmed by 6 bases and the J gene end by 8 bases; junction bases not matched to a gene: 7. The CDR3 spans 13 residues. Germline loops: CDR1 MDHEN, CDR2 SYDVKM. CDR3 loop: CASSLDRGDGYTF. DNA for the CDR3: TGTGCCAGCAGCTTGGACAGGGGAGACGGCTACACCTTC.

This clonotype was recorded many times. The CDR3 loop is CASSVGRSAPQHF. The CDR3 bases are TGTGCCAGTAGTGTCGGTAGGTCAGCCCCACAGCATTTT. This chain links TRBV19 with TRBJ1-5; D is unclear. This CDR3 contains 13 residues. The V end was cut by 5 bases, the J end by 13 bases, with 18 bases between. The germline V gene encodes CDR1 LNHDA and CDR2 SQIVND (reference sequence). Full variable domain (rest looked up from reference TRBV19 and TRBJ1-5): DGGITQSPKYLFRKEGQNVTLSCEQNLNHDAMYWYRQDPGQGLRLIYYSQIVNDFQKGDIAEGYSVSREKKESFPLTVTSAQKNPTAFYLCASSVGRSAPQHFGDGTRLSIL.

The chain employs TRBV15 and TRBJ2-4, with D uncertain. V shed 0 bases and J shed 1 base, with 13 bases lying between them. CDR3 length equals 17 residues. Germline V gene lookup returns CDR1 LNHNV and CDR2 YYDKDF (reference sequence). In DNA form, the CDR3 reads TGTGCCACCAGCAGAGAGCATTCGGTAGGGGCCAAAAACATTCAGTACTTC. It codes for CATSREHSVGAKNIQYF. Full variable domain (outside the CDR3, taken from reference TRBV15 and TRBJ2-4): DAMVIQNPRYQVTQFGKPVTLSCSQTLNHNVMYWYQQKSSQAPKLLFHYYDKDFNNEADTPDNFQSRRPNTSFCFLDIRSPGLGDTAMYLCATSREHSVGAKNIQYFGAGTRLSVL.